A single sample gave rise to the 11 T cell receptor beta chains below, sequenced in a study of response to subunit inactivated influenza vaccine (dated 2018 in TCRdb). Library method: RT-PCR. Reads for this sample came from an Illumina HiSeq 2500. Clones were called with MiXCR by TCRdb after fastp trimmed the public reads at Q25, and only in-frame beta chains were retained. Every distinct CDR3 protein forms one entry, paired with its most common genes and DNA. The sample table contains almost 250,000 distinct CDR3 sequences; only one count was recorded for more than 10% of them. The top ten constitute 7.5% to 10% of the sample. The sequences come from non-naive T cells sorted from PBMCs, collected 14 days before vaccination. What the cell subset or site label conveys for this sample: memory T cell fraction. The receptors stem from a man between 45 and 60 years old who received an inactivated influenza vaccine. Donor details come from another sample of the same person, matched by shared clones.

V and J are TRBV5-6 and TRBJ2-2; D may be TRBD1 (5 bases). Germline V gives CDR1 SGHDT, CDR2 YYEEEE. The CDR3 has 15 residues. The V and J ends lost 2 bases and 0 bases respectively, with 8 bases between them. The CDR3 here is CASSFRDTNTGELFF. The CDR3 coding sequence is TGTGCCAGCAGCTTCAGGGATACGAACACCGGGGAGCTGTTTTTT.

This clonotype was observed a handful of times. This chain connects TRBV4-3 to TRBJ2-1; D may be TRBD1 (6 bases). CDR1 and CDR2 from the germline V gene are LGHNA and YSLEER. This CDR3 contains 16 residues. The V gene lost 8 bases and the J gene lost 1 base, with 18 bases spanning the gap. In DNA, the CDR3 is TGCGCCAGCTCCCCAGGGGTAGCGAAGTCCTACAATGAGCAGTTCTTC. The encoded protein is CASSPGVAKSYNEQFF.

V and J are TRBV30 and TRBJ2-5; 7 nucleotides line up with TRBD1. The CDR3 is 12 residues long. Per the germline V gene, CDR1 is GTSNPN and CDR2 is SVGIG (reference sequence). J was trimmed by 9 bases and V by 6 bases; bases with no gene match: 10. The CDR3 DNA sequence: TGTGCCTGTAATAGGGGGCCCGGGCCCCAGTACTTC. Its protein product is CACNRGPGPQYF.

This clonotype appeared a few times. This sequence joins TRBV12-3 or TRBV12-4 and TRBJ2-7; 13 bases align to TRBD2. V dropped 1 base and J dropped 0; count of bases not matched to a gene: 6. This CDR3 has 18 amino acids. CDR3 protein: CASSLGGRTSGGSYEQYF. The CDR3 region has the DNA TGTGCCAGCAGTTTAGGGGGAAGGACTAGCGGGGGCTCCTACGAGCAGTACTTC.

The V call is TRBV7-2, the J call TRBJ2-7; tentative D call: TRBD1 (5 bases). The germline V gene encodes CDR1 SGHTA and CDR2 FQGNSA. CDR3 length equals 15 residues. V lost 1 base, J lost 3 bases, and 13 bases lay in between. The DNA for the CDR3 is TGTGCCAGCAGCTTAGAGTTTGGGCAGGGCTACGAGCAGTACTTC. Translated, it gives CASSLEFGQGYEQYF.

This clonotype has a count of ten or more. The rearrangement uses TRBV6-2 or TRBV6-3 and TRBJ1-1; D may be TRBD1 (5 bases). This CDR3 region has 16 residues. CDR1 and CDR2 from the germline V gene are MNHEY and SVGEGT. Trimming stripped 6 bases from V and 0 bases from J, with 17 bases between. The CDR3 bases are TGTGCCAGCAGATACGCCCCCGGGGCCCTGAACACTGAAGCTTTCTTT. Translating gives CASRYAPGALNTEAFF.

This clonotype was found many times. The chain joins TRBV7-9 to TRBJ1-1, with D perhaps matching TRBD1 (6 bases). Deletions cut 3 bases from V and 8 bases from J, with 10 bases between. CDR1 and CDR2 (germline): SEHNR, FQNEAQ (reference sequence). CDR3 length: 12 amino acids. The CDR3 DNA reads TGTGCCAGCAGCTTTGGGCAGGGGGAAGCTTTCTTT. Translation gives CASSFGQGEAFF. The whole variable domain, filled in from reference TRBV7-9 and TRBJ1-1, reads DTGVSQNPRHKITKRGQNVTFRCDPISEHNRLYWYRQTLGQGPEFLTYFQNEAQLEKSRLLSDRFSAERPKGSFSTLEIQRTEQGDSAMYLCASSFGQGEAFFGQGTRLTVV.

There are a few counts of this clonotype. The J gene is TRBJ2-7, the V gene TRBV7-2, with D hard to call. Germline V gene lookup returns CDR1 SGHTA and CDR2 FQGNSA. The CDR3 length is 13 residues. The V end lost 5 bases, the J end lost 3 bases, and 11 bases lay between the germline ends. In DNA form, the CDR3 reads TGTGCCAGCAGCCCTTCATTCCGCTACGAGCAGTACTTC. It yields the protein CASSPSFRYEQYF.

This clonotype came up many times. This chain links TRBV5-1 with TRBJ2-1; D possibly matches TRBD1 or TRBD2 (5 bases each). CDR1 and CDR2 (germline): SGHRS, YFSETQ. With 4 bases removed from V and 0 bases from J, the gap between germline ends came to 11 bases. The length of the CDR3 is 15 residues. The DNA of the CDR3 is TGCGCCAGCAGCGAGGGACGGAGCTCCTACAATGAGCAGTTCTTC. Translation: CASSEGRSSYNEQFF.

This clonotype was detected ten times or more. The chain is built from TRBV4-2 and TRBJ2-3, with D perhaps being TRBD1 or TRBD2 (5 bases each). The V end was cut by 4 bases, the J end by 8 bases, with 10 bases between. The germline V gene has CDR1 LGHNA and CDR2 YNFKEQ. The CDR3 covers 12 residues. The CDR3: CASSPTGGTQYF. The CDR3 nucleotides read TGTGCCAGCAGCCCGACTGGGGGTACGCAGTATTTT.

This clonotype was picked up many times. The chain recombines TRBV5-1 with TRBJ2-1, with 7 bases fitting TRBD1. In germline, CDR1 is SGHRS, CDR2 YFSETQ. After removal of 2 bases from V and 0 bases from J, the junction contained 14 bases not matched to a gene. This CDR3 has 19 amino acids. The chain's CDR3 is CASSFLVSGQPSSYNEQFF. The CDR3 DNA reads TGCGCCAGCAGCTTCTTGGTATCGGGACAGCCTAGCTCCTACAATGAGCAGTTCTTC. Full variable domain (rest looked up from reference TRBV5-1 and TRBJ2-1): KAGVTQTPRYLIKTRGQQVTLSCSPISGHRSVSWYQQTPGQGLQFLFEYFSETQRNKGNFPGRFSGRQFSNSRSEMNVSTLELGDSALYLCASSFLVSGQPSSYNEQFFGPGTRLTVL.